This T cell receptor beta chain was captured by sequencing in a study of T-cell memory formation after mild COVID-19. At the level of the study: Most TCR clusters belonged to a single donor.

As concerns this clonotype: Antigen specificity is unknown.

Study-level points and caveats: The study detected some responding clones in pre-infection memory, suggesting cross-reactive memory joined. Clones that contracted clustered mainly in CM and EM if CD4+ and in EMRA if CD8+.

J was trimmed by 2 bases and V by 5 bases; bases with no gene match: 3. Germline V gene data show CDR1 as SGHTA and CDR2 as FQGNSA. CDR3 length: 15 amino acids. In TCRdb, the 5' RACE reads were re-called with MiXCR into one record per CDR3 protein. This sample has roughly 130,000 distinct CDR3 sequences; about 16% occur once, and the top ten carry around 13%. This TCR derives from an adult woman who had mild COVID-19 (a few samples of this study predate the infection). Cell type and time point are not known. Sequences were obtained from PBMCs or a T cell subset sorted from them (not recorded which). The gene calls are TRBV7-2 and TRBJ2-1; 10 bases are a match to TRBD2. The DNA for the CDR3 is TGTGCCAGCAGCCCCGGACTAGCGGCCTACAATGAGCAGTTCTTC. This sequence encodes CASSPGLAAYNEQFF.